These 8 T cell receptor beta chains came from one sample sequenced in a study of blood T cell repertoires in COVID-19. Sequencing was performed with immunoSEQ multiplex PCR; in TCRdb, only in-frame clones are kept and a portion is missing. In the table there are fewer than 250,000 clones, approximately 86% of which are singletons. The specimen sequenced was peripheral blood. The receptors come from a human donor in a cohort sampled during active COVID-19.

This chain links TRBV27 with TRBJ2-3, with 9 bases fitting TRBD2. After removal of 0 bases from V and 1 base from J, the junction contained 5 bases not matched to a gene. CDR1 is MNHEY and CDR2 is SMNVEV in the germline V gene (reference sequence). The CDR3 is 17 residues long. CDR3 sequence reads: CASSLSAAGGGTDTQYF. The CDR3 DNA reads TGTGCCAGCAGTTTATCGGCAGCGGGGGGTGGCACAGATACGCAGTATTTT.

This sequence joins TRBV24-1 and TRBJ2-7, with TRBD1 matching over 9 bases. The CDR3 runs to 19 residues. V was pared by 3 bases and J by 2 bases, with 16 bases of the junction left unmatched. Germline V gives CDR1 KGHDR, CDR2 SFDVKD. The DNA of the CDR3 is TGTGCCACCAGTGATCCCCCGGGACAGGGTATCCCGGCCGCCTACGAGCAGTACTTC. Translating gives CATSDPPGQGIPAAYEQYF.

This clone came up once. This chain links TRBV30 with TRBJ1-3, with D perhaps TRBD1 (6 bases). The CDR3 has 12 amino acids. The germline V gene has CDR1 GTSNPN and CDR2 SVGIG (reference sequence). Trimming removed 7 bases from V and 4 bases from J, with 11 bases in between. Here the CDR3 DNA reads TGTGCCTACTGGGACAAGGGAAACACCATATATTTT. Amino acids: CAYWDKGNTIYF.

V and J are TRBV5-1 and TRBJ2-5, with 7 bases fitting TRBD2. Germline V gene data show CDR1 as SGHRS and CDR2 as YFSETQ. This CDR3 comprises 16 residues. J gave up 0 bases and V 1 base, and 6 bases lay outside the gene matches. The CDR3, as DNA: TGCGCCAGCAGCTTGAAGATTAGCGGGTACCAAGAGACCCAGTACTTC. Protein sequence: CASSLKISGYQETQYF.

The V gene is TRBV10-2, the J gene TRBJ2-4; TRBD2 matches at 7 bases. The V and J ends lost 5 bases and 3 bases, in that order; junction bases with no gene match: 7. There are 15 residues in the CDR3. Per the germline V gene, CDR1 is WSHSY and CDR2 is SAAADI. The CDR3 sequence: CASSKREAGKNIQYF. CDR3 in DNA: TGCGCCAGCAGTAAGCGGGAAGCGGGCAAAAACATTCAGTACTTC.

The CDR3 region has the DNA TGTGCCAGTCGCTCCGGGATCTTATATTCACCCCTCCACTTT. Protein: CASRSGILYSPLHF. The J gene is TRBJ1-6, the V gene TRBV27; no clear D. The germline CDR1 and CDR2 sequences are MNHEY and SMNVEV (reference sequence). The CDR3 has 14 amino acids. V was clipped by 9 bases and J by 8 bases, with 17 bases between them.

The chain is built from TRBV10-2 and TRBJ1-3, with TRBD1 matching over 7 bases. This CDR3 region has 15 residues. Trimming cost V 3 bases and J 2 bases; bases outside gene matches: 4. The germline gives CDR1 WSHSY, CDR2 SAAADI. Here the CDR3 reads CASSEDRAPGNTIYF. The CDR3 DNA follows: TGCGCCAGCAGTGAAGACAGGGCCCCTGGAAACACCATATATTTT.

The rearrangement links TRBV28 to TRBJ2-7; 9 bases align to TRBD2. V trimming: 1 base; J trimming: 7 bases; junction bases outside the gene matches: 11. The CDR3 covers 16 residues. CDR1 and CDR2 from the germline V gene are MDHEN and SYDVKM. CDR3 nucleotide sequence: TGTGCCAGCAGTTTATATGGGGGTAGCGGGAGCGGGGAGCAGTACTTC. Protein product: CASSLYGGSGSGEQYF.